The entry below describes one TCR beta chain. This sample is part of a study of blood T cell repertoires in COVID-19. Study-level background: Collection of acute and convalescent COVID-19 samples took place in the United States, Italy and Spain.

The CDR3 has 13 residues. Germline V lookup: CDR1 SGHTA, CDR2 FQGNSA. Trimming left V 5 bases short and J 3 bases short, with 10 bases between. All enrollees were about 18 to 95 years old and from fewer than 30 US areas. Cohort 3 donors were reported recovered after two negative PCRs, clearance, or symptom resolution. Per the original data handling: Quantification of nucleated cells was approximated via reference gene primer amplification. Clones were read by immunoSEQ multiplex PCR, and TCRdb kept only the in-frame ones, dropping some. The V and J calls and clone size are taken from that table; D and trimming were inferred from the DNA. The table records around 330,000 clones, roughly 90% of them present only once.

V gene TRBV7-2 combines with J gene TRBJ1-1; the D is unclear. Material for sequencing was PBMCs or T cells enriched from blood (not recorded which). This clonotype was sampled from a man between 60 and 70 years old who had recovered from COVID-19. The CDR3 spells CASSPRVDTEAFF. The CDR3 DNA reads TGTGCCAGCAGCCCCCGGGTGGACACTGAAGCTTTCTTT.